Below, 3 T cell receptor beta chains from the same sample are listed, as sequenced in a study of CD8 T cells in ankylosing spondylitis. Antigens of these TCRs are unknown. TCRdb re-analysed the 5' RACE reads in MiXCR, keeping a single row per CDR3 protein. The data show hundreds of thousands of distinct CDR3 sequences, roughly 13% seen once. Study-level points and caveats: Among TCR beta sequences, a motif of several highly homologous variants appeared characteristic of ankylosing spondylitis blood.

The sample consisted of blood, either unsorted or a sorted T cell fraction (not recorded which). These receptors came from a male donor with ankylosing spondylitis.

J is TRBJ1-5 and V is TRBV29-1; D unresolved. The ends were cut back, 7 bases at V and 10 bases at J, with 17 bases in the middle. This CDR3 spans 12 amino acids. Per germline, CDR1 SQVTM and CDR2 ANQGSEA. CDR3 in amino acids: CSAAGRKGPQHF. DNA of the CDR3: TGCAGCGCCGCAGGCCGCAAGGGACCCCAGCATTTT.

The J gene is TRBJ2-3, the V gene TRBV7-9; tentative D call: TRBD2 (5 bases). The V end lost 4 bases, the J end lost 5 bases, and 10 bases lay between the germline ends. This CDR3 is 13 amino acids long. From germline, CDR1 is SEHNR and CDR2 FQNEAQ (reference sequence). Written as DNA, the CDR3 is TGTGCCAGCAGCTGGACTGAAGTAGATACGCAGTATTTT. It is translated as CASSWTEVDTQYF.

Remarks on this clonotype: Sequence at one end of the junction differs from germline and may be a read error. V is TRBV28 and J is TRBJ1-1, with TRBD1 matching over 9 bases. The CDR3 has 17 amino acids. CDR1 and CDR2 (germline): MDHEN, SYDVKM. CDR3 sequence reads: CASNLGQGQWENTEAFF. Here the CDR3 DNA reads TGTGCCAGCAATTTAGGACAGGGGCAATGGGAGAACACTGAAGCTTTCTTT.